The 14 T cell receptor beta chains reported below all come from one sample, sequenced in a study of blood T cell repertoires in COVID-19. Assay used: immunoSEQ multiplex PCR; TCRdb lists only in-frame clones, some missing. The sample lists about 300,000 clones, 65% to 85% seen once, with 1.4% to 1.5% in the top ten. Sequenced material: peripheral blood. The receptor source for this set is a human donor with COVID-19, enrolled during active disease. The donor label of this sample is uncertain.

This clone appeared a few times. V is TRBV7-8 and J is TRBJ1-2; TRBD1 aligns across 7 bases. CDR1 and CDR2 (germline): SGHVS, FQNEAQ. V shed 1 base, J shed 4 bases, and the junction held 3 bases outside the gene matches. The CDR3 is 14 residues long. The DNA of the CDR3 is TGTGCCAGCAGCTTAGAGAACAGGGGCTATGGCTACACCTTC. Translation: CASSLENRGYGYTF.

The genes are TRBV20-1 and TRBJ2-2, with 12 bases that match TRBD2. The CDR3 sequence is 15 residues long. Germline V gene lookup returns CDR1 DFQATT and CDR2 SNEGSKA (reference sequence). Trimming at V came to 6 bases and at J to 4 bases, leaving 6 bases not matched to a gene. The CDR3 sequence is CSASRLAGVTGELFF. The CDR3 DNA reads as TGCAGTGCCAGTAGACTAGCGGGAGTCACCGGGGAGCTGTTTTTT.

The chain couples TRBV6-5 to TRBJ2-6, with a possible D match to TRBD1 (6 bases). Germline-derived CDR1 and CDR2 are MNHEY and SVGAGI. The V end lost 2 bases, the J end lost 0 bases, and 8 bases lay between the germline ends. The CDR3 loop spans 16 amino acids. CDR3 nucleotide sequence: TGTGCCAGCAGTTACCAGACAGGCTCTGGGGCCAACGTCCTGACTTTC. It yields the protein CASSYQTGSGANVLTF.

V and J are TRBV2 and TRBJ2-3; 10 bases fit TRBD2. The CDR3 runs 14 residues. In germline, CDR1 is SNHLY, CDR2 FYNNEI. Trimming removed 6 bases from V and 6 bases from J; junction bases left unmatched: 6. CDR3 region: CASRGLAGVDTQYF. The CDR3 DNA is TGTGCCAGCAGGGGCCTAGCGGGAGTTGATACGCAGTATTTT.

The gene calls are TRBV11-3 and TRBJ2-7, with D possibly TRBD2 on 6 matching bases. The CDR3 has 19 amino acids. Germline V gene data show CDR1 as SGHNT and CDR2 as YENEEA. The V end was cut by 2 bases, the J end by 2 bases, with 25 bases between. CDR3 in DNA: TGTGCCAGCAGCTTACGTGTCTCGTCGGTTCCGACTAGAACCTACGAGCAGTACTTC. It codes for CASSLRVSSVPTRTYEQYF.

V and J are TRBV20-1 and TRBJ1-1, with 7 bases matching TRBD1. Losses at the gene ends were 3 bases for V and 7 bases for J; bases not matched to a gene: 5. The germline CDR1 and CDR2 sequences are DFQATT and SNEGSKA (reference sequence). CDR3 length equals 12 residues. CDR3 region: CSASRQGSEAFF. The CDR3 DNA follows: TGCAGTGCTAGTAGACAGGGTAGTGAAGCTTTCTTT.

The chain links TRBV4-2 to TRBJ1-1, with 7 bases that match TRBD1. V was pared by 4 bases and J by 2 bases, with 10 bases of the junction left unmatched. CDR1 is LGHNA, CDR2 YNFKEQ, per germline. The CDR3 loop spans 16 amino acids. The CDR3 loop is CASSRARDSPNTEAFF. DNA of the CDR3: TGTGCCAGCAGCCGAGCCCGGGACAGTCCTAACACTGAAGCTTTCTTT.

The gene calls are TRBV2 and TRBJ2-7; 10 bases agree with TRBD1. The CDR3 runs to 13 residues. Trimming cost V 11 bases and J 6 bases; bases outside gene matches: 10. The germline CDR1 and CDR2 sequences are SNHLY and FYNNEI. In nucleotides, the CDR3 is TGTGCCCCCGCCCGAGACAGGGGGCGCGAGCAGTACTTC. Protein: CAPARDRGREQYF.

CDR3 in DNA: TGTGCCAGCAGCCCACAGGGACCTAACTATGGCTACACCTTC. This codes for CASSPQGPNYGYTF. V usage is TRBV7-9 and J usage is TRBJ1-2, with D tentatively TRBD1 (6 bases). V lost 5 bases and J lost 0, with 10 bases in between. This CDR3 has 14 residues. Germline V lookup: CDR1 SEHNR, CDR2 FQNEAQ (reference sequence).

CDR3 bases: TGTGCCACCAGTGAACCAGACAATGAGCAGTTCTTC. It codes for CATSEPDNEQFF. V and J are TRBV24-1 and TRBJ2-1; D gene ambiguous. V was trimmed by 4 bases and J by 5 bases, leaving 5 bases between them. Germline lookup yields CDR1 KGHDR and CDR2 SFDVKD. This CDR3 is 12 amino acids long.

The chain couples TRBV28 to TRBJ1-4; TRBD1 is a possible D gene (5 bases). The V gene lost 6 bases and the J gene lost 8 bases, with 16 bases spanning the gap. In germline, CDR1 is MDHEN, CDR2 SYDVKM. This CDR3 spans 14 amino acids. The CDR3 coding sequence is TGTGCCAGCAGGGGGCGGGGCATGGCGGAAAAACTGTTTTTT. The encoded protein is CASRGRGMAEKLFF.

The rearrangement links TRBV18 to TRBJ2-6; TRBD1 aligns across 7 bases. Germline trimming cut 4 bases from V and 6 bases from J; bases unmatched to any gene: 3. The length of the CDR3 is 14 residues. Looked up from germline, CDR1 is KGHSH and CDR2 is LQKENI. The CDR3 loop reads CASSLDRAANVLTF. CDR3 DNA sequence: TGTGCCAGCTCACTCGACAGGGCGGCCAACGTCCTGACTTTC.

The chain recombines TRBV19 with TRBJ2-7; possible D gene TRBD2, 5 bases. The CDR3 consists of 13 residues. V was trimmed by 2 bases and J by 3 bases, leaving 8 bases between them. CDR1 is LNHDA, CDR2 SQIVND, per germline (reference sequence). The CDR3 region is CASSISGSYEQYF. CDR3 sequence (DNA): TGTGCCAGTAGTATATCGGGGAGCTACGAGCAGTACTTC.

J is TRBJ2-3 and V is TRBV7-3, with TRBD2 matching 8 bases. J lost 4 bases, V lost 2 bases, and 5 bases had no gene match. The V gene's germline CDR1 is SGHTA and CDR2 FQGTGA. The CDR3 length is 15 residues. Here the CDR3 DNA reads TGTGCCAGCAGCTTAGAGGGAGCGGGGGCAGATACGCAGTATTTT. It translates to CASSLEGAGADTQYF.